This paragraph reports one T cell receptor (beta chain). Antigen: not known. With the read ending 3 residues before the CDR3 end, the germline J gene is used to fill in that end. These data come from a study of T cells in women clearing cervical HPV infection. Overall study results and limits: It is unknown whether associations predate infection; no effector/memory or HPV-specific sorting. T-cell numbers per sample were unknown and may explain richness differences. Cases and controls were distinguished at AUC 0.83 by richness and V genes.

Some clones are missing from TCRdb's copy, which holds only in-frame ones; the method was immunoSEQ multiplex PCR. Its table lists more than 20,000 clones. The CDR3 is 14 amino acids. The V gene lost 6 bases and the J gene lost 1 base, with 9 bases spanning the gap. The germline V gene encodes CDR1 MNHEY and CDR2 SVGEGT. The V call is TRBV6-2 or TRBV6-3, the J call TRBJ2-2; TRBD1 is a possible D gene (5 bases). The sample taken for sequencing was blood buffy coat. This clonotype originated in a woman aged 18 to 75 with a cervical HPV16 infection that either progressed to CIN3+ or cleared (not recorded which). CDR3 loop: CASRDTLNTGELFF. Incomplete CDR3 DNA: TGTGCCAGCAGGGACACCCTGAACACCGGGGAG.